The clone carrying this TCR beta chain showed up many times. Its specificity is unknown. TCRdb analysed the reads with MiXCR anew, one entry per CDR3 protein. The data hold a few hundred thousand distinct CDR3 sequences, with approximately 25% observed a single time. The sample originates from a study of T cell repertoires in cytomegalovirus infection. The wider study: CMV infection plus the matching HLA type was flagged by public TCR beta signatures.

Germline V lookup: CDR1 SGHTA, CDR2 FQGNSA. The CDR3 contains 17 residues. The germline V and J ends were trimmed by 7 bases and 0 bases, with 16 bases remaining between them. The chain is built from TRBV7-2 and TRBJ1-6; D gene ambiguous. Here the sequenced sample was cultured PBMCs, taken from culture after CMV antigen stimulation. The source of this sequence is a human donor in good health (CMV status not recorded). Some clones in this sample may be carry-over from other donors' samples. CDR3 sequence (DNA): TGTGCCAGCAACGGAGAGAGCTCAAGCTCCTATAATTCACCCCTCCACTTT. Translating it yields CASNGESSSSYNSPLHF.